This section outlines one T cell receptor beta chain sequence together with its context. Its antigen remains unknown. This sample was taken from a study of T cell responses to AZD1222 COVID-19 vaccine. TCRdb's table, derived via immunoSEQ multiplex PCR, lists solely in-frame clones and lacks some. Of around 150,000 clones in the sample, roughly 85% were seen once. This CDR3 region has 13 residues. V lost 7 bases, J lost 3 bases, and 3 bases stayed unmatched. Study observations and caveats: Nearly half of spike-specific TCRs reportedly target unmutated variant regions. Baseline serology detected seropositivity in only a handful of AZD1222 recipients. Donors, mostly white British, included more females; clonal diversity was possibly underestimated. Spike was spanned by vaccine-associated CD4 TCRs, with dominance at 160-218 and 743-854.

The sequences come from peripheral blood, collected 28 days after the second dose of the MenACWY control vaccine. This chain uses TRBV12-3 or TRBV12-4 with TRBJ1-3; 7 positions agree with TRBD1. The TCR was taken from an adult who received the MenACWY meningococcal vaccine as a control. CDR3 in amino acids: CASTTGFGNTIYF. CDR3 bases: TGTGCCAGCACGACAGGGTTTGGAAACACCATATATTTT.